The 30 T cell receptor beta chains given below trace back to one sample, sequenced in a study of blood T cells in healthy people across ages. Then a second PCR, running roughly 6 to 11 cycles, was carried out with a sample-barcoded 5' primer and a J-beta primer mix. TCRdb analysed the 5' RACE reads with MiXCR anew, one entry per CDR3 protein. The repertoire has fewer than 900,000 distinct CDR3 sequences, approximately 49% of them found once; the top ten carry around 32%. The material sequenced was blood. These receptors originate from a woman aged 55-69 years in good health.

The chain couples TRBV10-3 to TRBJ2-2; D possibly corresponds to TRBD2 (6 bases). This CDR3 spans 16 amino acids. Germline V CDR1 and CDR2: ENHRY, SYGVKD. Trimming stripped 4 bases from V and 0 bases from J, with 12 bases between. The CDR3 DNA sequence: TGTGCCATCAGTGGTGGCGCGGGATCGAACACCGGGGAGCTGTTTTTT. It encodes CAISGGAGSNTGELFF.

The chain links TRBV29-1 to TRBJ2-1; TRBD2 agrees at 11 bases. The germline V gene encodes CDR1 SQVTM and CDR2 ANQGSEA. J gave up 4 bases and V 5 bases, and 13 bases lay outside the gene matches. The CDR3 is made up of 17 amino acids. The chain's CDR3 is CSVPPPARLAGYNEQFF. The CDR3 nucleotides read TGCAGCGTTCCCCCCCCGGCACGACTAGCGGGATACAATGAGCAGTTCTTC.

V gene TRBV7-2 combines with J gene TRBJ1-2; TRBD1 aligns across 9 bases. The CDR3 runs to 15 residues. Germline-derived CDR1 and CDR2 are SGHTA and FQGNSA. V dropped 8 bases and J dropped 3; count of bases not matched to a gene: 10. The CDR3 region is CASCGNRGPDYGYTF. The CDR3 DNA is TGTGCCAGCTGCGGCAACAGGGGGCCGGACTATGGCTACACCTTC.

This rearrangement joins TRBV7-2 to TRBJ2-1, with D hard to call. In germline, CDR1 is SGHTA, CDR2 FQGNSA. The ends were cut back, 5 bases at V and 10 bases at J, with 12 bases in the middle. The CDR3 extends over 12 amino acids. The CDR3 DNA sequence: TGTGCCAGCAGCCTTTTCCTGGGGGAGCAGTTCTTC. It translates to CASSLFLGEQFF. Complete variable domain (other parts from reference TRBV7-2 and TRBJ2-1): GAGVSQSPSNKVTEKGKDVELRCDPISGHTALYWYRQSLGQGLEFLIYFQGNSAPDKSGLPSDRFSAERTGGSVSTLTIQRTQQEDSAVYLCASSLFLGEQFFGPGTRLTVL.

This clonotype was seen a few times. The chain carries TRBV5-1 and TRBJ2-2; tentative D call: TRBD2 (6 bases). Between the trimmed V and J ends, which lost 1 base and 4 bases, there was a span of 11 bases. Germline V CDR1 and CDR2: SGHRS, YFSETQ. This CDR3 contains 15 residues. The CDR3, as DNA: TGCGCCAGCAGCTTGAGGCTAGCGACCACCGGGGAGCTGTTTTTT. Amino acid sequence: CASSLRLATTGELFF.

The chain carries TRBV20-1 and TRBJ2-5; no firm D call. The V end was cut by 4 bases, the J end by 4 bases, with 10 bases between. Germline-derived CDR1 and CDR2 are DFQATT and SNEGSKA (reference sequence). This CDR3 region has 12 residues. The CDR3 nucleotides are TGCAGTGCTAATCTAGGCCCAGAGACCCAGTACTTC. Encoded protein: CSANLGPETQYF.

V gene TRBV7-9 combines with J gene TRBJ2-6; D is unresolved. V was clipped by 3 bases and J by 0 bases, with 12 bases between them. CDR1 SEHNR and CDR2 FQNEAQ come from the germline V gene (reference sequence). This CDR3 region has 17 residues. This CDR3 reads CASSFQAPGSGANVLTF. The CDR3, as DNA: TGTGCCAGCAGCTTTCAGGCCCCAGGCTCTGGGGCCAACGTCCTGACTTTC.

V is TRBV2 and J is TRBJ1-3, with 8 bases fitting TRBD1. Germline CDR1 and CDR2: SNHLY and FYNNEI. The length of the CDR3 is 14 residues. The junction had 1 base not matched to a gene; V was cut back by 4 bases and J by 2 bases. The CDR3 spells CASSVRGPGNTIYF. The CDR3 DNA sequence: TGTGCCAGCAGTGTCAGGGGGCCTGGAAACACCATATATTTT. Variable domain in full (rest from reference TRBV2 and TRBJ1-3): EPEVTQTPSHQVTQMGQEVILRCVPISNHLYFYWYRQILGQKVEFLVSFYNNEISEKSEIFDDQFSVERPDGSNFTLKIRSTKLEDSAMYFCASSVRGPGNTIYFGEGSWLTVV.

The chain uses TRBV20-1 and TRBJ2-7; unclear D gene. V was shortened by 4 bases and J by 0 bases, with 13 bases between the two germline ends. This CDR3 has 14 amino acids. The germline V gene encodes CDR1 DFQATT and CDR2 SNEGSKA (reference sequence). Written as DNA, the CDR3 is TGCAGTGCTACCCAGCCCACGAGCTCCTACGAGCAGTACTTC. Residues: CSATQPTSSYEQYF.

The chain carries TRBV29-1 and TRBJ1-5; no firm D call. The CDR3 has 12 residues. Germline V CDR1 and CDR2: SQVTM, ANQGSEA. V lost 4 bases, J lost 5 bases, and 9 bases lay in between. For the CDR3, the DNA is TGCAGCGTTGTAGGGTACGATCAGCCCCAGCATTTT. As protein: CSVVGYDQPQHF.

There are a few counts of this clonotype. V and J are TRBV11-2 and TRBJ2-3; D not certain. V lost 2 bases and J 0 bases, leaving 12 bases between the germline ends. Germline lookup yields CDR1 SGHAT and CDR2 FQNNGV. The CDR3 runs 16 residues. DNA of the CDR3: TGTGCCAGCAGCTTAATGTGGCAGCTTAGCACAGATACGCAGTATTTT. Amino acid sequence: CASSLMWQLSTDTQYF.

The CDR3 region is CSARRGQGNTIYF. The CDR3 DNA is TGCAGTGCTAGACGAGGACAGGGAAACACCATATATTTT. The chain links TRBV20-1 to TRBJ1-3; a weak D match, TRBD1 (6 bases). The CDR3 is made up of 13 amino acids. V dropped 2 bases and J dropped 4 bases, with 9 bases sitting between them. In germline, CDR1 is DFQATT, CDR2 SNEGSKA (reference sequence).

Remarks on this clonotype: A much larger clone differs by one base, so this may be a read error. This chain links TRBV20-1 with TRBJ2-1; TRBD2 is a possible D gene (6 bases). Trimming took off 4 bases at V and 13 bases at J, with 17 bases between the two ends. The CDR3 contains 12 residues. The V gene's germline CDR1 is DFQATT and CDR2 SNEGSKA (reference sequence). The CDR3 protein is CSAIYYRETQFF. DNA of the CDR3: TGCAGTGCTATTTACTATCGGGAGACCCAGTTCTTC.

The rearrangement uses TRBV4-2 and TRBJ2-2, with TRBD1 identical over 8 bases. This CDR3 spans 15 amino acids. Germline CDR1 LGHNA, CDR2 YNFKEQ. The junction had 4 bases not matched to a gene; V was cut back by 4 bases and J by 3 bases. The CDR3 loop reads CASSPDRADTGELFF. DNA of the CDR3: TGTGCCAGCAGCCCGGACAGGGCGGACACCGGGGAGCTGTTTTTT.

This clonotype was observed a few times. The genes are TRBV3-1 and TRBJ2-3; no clear D gene. Germline-derived CDR1 and CDR2 are LGHDT and YNNKEL (reference sequence). V was pared by 1 base and J by 0 bases, with 8 bases between. CDR3 length: 15 amino acids. The CDR3, as DNA: TGTGCCAGCAGCCAAGGGACGAGCAGCACAGATACGCAGTATTTT. Translating gives CASSQGTSSTDTQYF.

V usage is TRBV12-3 or TRBV12-4 and J usage is TRBJ1-5, with 8 bases fitting TRBD1. CDR3 length equals 15 residues. V shed 0 bases, J shed 6 bases, and the junction held 4 bases outside the gene matches. The CDR3 is CASSLASGQAQPQHF. CDR3 sequence (DNA): TGTGCCAGCAGTTTAGCCTCGGGACAGGCTCAGCCCCAGCATTTT.

The count of this clonotype is one. This chain connects TRBV15 to TRBJ1-2; 9 bases match TRBD1. The CDR3 length is 14 residues. The J segment lost 4 bases and the V segment lost 8 bases, leaving 8 bases of the junction unmatched. Per germline, CDR1 LNHNV and CDR2 YYDKDF (reference sequence). The CDR3: CATAPGQGVYGYTF. CDR3 bases: TGTGCCACCGCACCGGGACAGGGAGTCTATGGCTACACCTTC.

The chain joins TRBV4-3 to TRBJ2-7, with TRBD2 as a possible D gene (5 bases). The CDR3 sequence is 13 residues long. Trimming took 0 bases from V and 7 from J, leaving 10 bases between them. From germline, CDR1 is LGHNA and CDR2 YSLEER. This CDR3 is CASSQDWRNEQYF. The CDR3 nucleotides are TGCGCCAGCAGCCAAGATTGGAGGAATGAGCAGTACTTC.

This clonotype was detected a few times. The CDR3 nucleotides are TGTGCCAGCAGTTACCACGACAGGAACACTGAAGCTTTCTTT. The encoded protein is CASSYHDRNTEAFF. The genes are TRBV6-6 and TRBJ1-1, with a weak D call TRBD1 (5 bases). Germline V gene data show CDR1 as MNHNY and CDR2 as SVGAGI (reference sequence). The V gene lost 2 bases and the J gene lost 1 base, with 8 bases spanning the gap. This CDR3 region has 14 residues.

This rearrangement joins TRBV20-1 to TRBJ2-1; 8 positions match TRBD2. There are 18 residues in the CDR3. Germline lookup yields CDR1 DFQATT and CDR2 SNEGSKA (reference sequence). The V segment lost 1 base and the J segment 0 bases; nucleotides outside the gene matches: 11. The DNA of the CDR3 is TGCAGTGCTAGAGTGTCACTAGCGGAATTAGTCTCCTACAATGAGCAGTTCTTC. Its protein is CSARVSLAELVSYNEQFF.

This chain links TRBV5-5 with TRBJ2-3; possibly TRBD1 or TRBD2 for D (5 bases each). Germline lookup yields CDR1 SGHKS and CDR2 YYEKEE (reference sequence). The CDR3 sequence is 14 residues long. Trimming removed 5 bases from V and 6 bases from J, with 16 bases in between. CDR3 loop: CASRGPGTWDTQYF. The CDR3 DNA sequence: TGTGCCAGCAGGGGACCCGGCACCTGGGATACGCAGTATTTT.

This chain uses TRBV2 with TRBJ2-3; 7 bases are shared with TRBD1. Germline CDR1 and CDR2: SNHLY and FYNNEI. The CDR3 covers 15 residues. Trimming at V came to 3 bases and at J to 2 bases, leaving 5 bases not matched to a gene. The CDR3 loop is CASSDHGTDTDTQYF. For the CDR3, the DNA is TGTGCCAGCAGTGATCACGGGACAGACACAGATACGCAGTATTTT.

The chain uses TRBV12-3 or TRBV12-4 and TRBJ2-1; 8 bases are a match to TRBD2. The J segment lost 11 bases and the V segment lost 4 bases, leaving 4 bases of the junction unmatched. This CDR3 is 12 amino acids long. The CDR3 DNA is TGTGCCAGCAGTTGGGCGGGAGGCCAGCAGTTCTTC. The encoded protein is CASSWAGGQQFF.

The chain combines TRBV7-3 with TRBJ2-1, with 11 bases matching TRBD2. The J segment lost 5 bases and the V segment lost 5 bases, leaving 2 bases of the junction unmatched. The germline V gene encodes CDR1 SGHTA and CDR2 FQGTGA. The CDR3 has 14 amino acids. CDR3 loop: CASSMGLADNEQFF. In DNA, the CDR3 is TGTGCCAGCAGCATGGGACTAGCGGACAATGAGCAGTTCTTC.

V gene TRBV7-2 combines with J gene TRBJ1-1; weak D call: TRBD1 (6 bases). CDR1 and CDR2 (germline): SGHTA, FQGNSA. This CDR3 is 13 amino acids long. Trimming took off 6 bases at V and 3 bases at J, with 11 bases between the two ends. The CDR3 DNA reads TGTGCCAGCAGTCAGGGGATTGACACTGAAGCTTTCTTT. Its protein product is CASSQGIDTEAFF.

A few counts support this clonotype. The genes are TRBV11-1 and TRBJ1-1, with D maybe TRBD1 (6 bases). CDR1 is SGHAT, CDR2 FQDESV, per germline (reference sequence). The CDR3 runs to 15 residues. Trimming shortened V by 1 base and J by 6 bases, and 15 bases separated the two germline ends. CDR3 bases: TGTGCCAGCAGCTTAGGGGGGGCTGCGCGGGCTGAAGCTTTCTTT. Its translation: CASSLGGAARAEAFF.

For this clonotype: The junction departs from germline at one end; a sequencing error may be responsible. The rearrangement joins TRBV29-1 to TRBJ1-4; unclear D gene. Looked up from germline, CDR1 is SQVTM and CDR2 is ANQGSEA. The CDR3 is made up of 14 amino acids. DNA of the CDR3: TGCAGCGTTGAAGGTCACCCTGGCAATGAAGAACTGTTTTTT. Its translation: CSVEGHPGNEELFF.

This clonotype was observed a few times. V gene TRBV6-2 or TRBV6-3 combines with J gene TRBJ2-1, with D unresolved. The CDR3 loop spans 13 amino acids. The germline V and J ends were trimmed by 5 bases and 9 bases, with 14 bases remaining between them. CDR1 and CDR2 from the germline V gene are MNHEY and SVGEGT. In DNA, the CDR3 is TGTGCCAGCAGTCCCCAGTTGATAGGTGAGCAGTTCTTC. Its protein product is CASSPQLIGEQFF.

V and J are TRBV2 and TRBJ2-7, with D hard to call. CDR1 SNHLY and CDR2 FYNNEI come from the germline V gene. V was pared by 6 bases and J by 0 bases, with 15 bases between. The CDR3 sequence is 15 residues long. In DNA, the CDR3 is TGTGCCAGCAGCCCTGTCTTATACAGCTCCTACGAGCAGTACTTC. It translates to CASSPVLYSSYEQYF.

The CDR3 nucleotides read TGTGCCAGCAGCCTGGGGTTTTCCATACTAGAGACCCAGTACTTC. This translates into CASSLGFSILETQYF. The chain joins TRBV14 to TRBJ2-5, with D hard to call. Germline CDR1 reads SGHDN; CDR2 reads FVKESK. Trimming removed 4 bases at V and 4 bases at J, with 16 bases between. This CDR3 comprises 15 residues.